A single sample is the source of the 8 T cell receptor beta chains below, sequenced in a study of patients and donors after allogeneic stem cell transplantation. TCRdb itself ran the RT-PCR reads through MiXCR, one entry per CDR3 protein. The sample has about 100,000 distinct CDR3 sequences, less than 45% seen once; the top ten hold 27%. Sequencing input: blood, either unsorted or a sorted T cell fraction (not recorded which). The receptors were gathered from a human donor who was either an allogeneic HSCT recipient or a stem cell or donor lymphocyte infusion donor (not recorded which). It is not recorded whose cells these are; they may come from a transplant donor.

The chain combines TRBV12-3 or TRBV12-4 with TRBJ2-3, with D possibly matching TRBD2 (5 bases). This CDR3 has 14 amino acids. The V end lost 5 bases, the J end lost 2 bases, and 11 bases lay between the germline ends. CDR3 sequence reads: CASSTSFSTDTQYF. DNA for the CDR3: TGTGCCAGCAGTACTAGTTTTTCCACAGATACGCAGTATTTT.

This clonotype showed up just a few times. The chain is built from TRBV6-6 and TRBJ1-1, with D unresolved. The CDR3 loop spans 13 amino acids. The V gene lost 10 bases and the J gene lost 1 base, with 13 bases spanning the gap. CDR1 is MNHNY, CDR2 SVGAGI, per germline (reference sequence). The CDR3 protein is CATRLDGNTEAFF. CDR3 DNA: TGTGCCACCCGATTGGACGGGAACACTGAAGCTTTCTTT.

There are a few counts of this clonotype. The chain joins TRBV5-1 to TRBJ2-2, with TRBD1 matching over 8 bases. V trimming: 4 bases; J trimming: 3 bases; junction bases outside the gene matches: 5. The length of the CDR3 is 15 residues. Germline V gene lookup returns CDR1 SGHRS and CDR2 YFSETQ. The CDR3 is CASSRGQVDTGELFF. The CDR3 nucleotides read TGCGCCAGCAGCAGGGGACAGGTGGACACCGGGGAGCTGTTTTTT.

The chain is built from TRBV11-2 and TRBJ2-5; D uncertain. Germline assignment: CDR1 SGHAT and CDR2 FQNNGV. Trimming removed 1 base from V and 2 bases from J, with 8 bases in between. The CDR3 length is 14 residues. The chain's CDR3 is CASSLGRLQETQYF. Written as DNA, the CDR3 is TGTGCCAGCAGCTTAGGCCGGCTTCAAGAGACCCAGTACTTC.

This chain connects TRBV7-9 to TRBJ2-3, with TRBD2 matching over 14 bases. V lost 6 bases and J lost 3; bases outside the gene matches: 5. This CDR3 is built from 16 residues. The germline CDR1 and CDR2 sequences are SEHNR and FQNEAQ (reference sequence). The CDR3 sequence is CASSQGLAGETDTQYF. The CDR3 bases are TGTGCCAGCAGTCAGGGACTAGCGGGAGAAACAGATACGCAGTATTTT.

The chain carries TRBV30 and TRBJ1-3, with unresolved D. With 2 bases removed from V and 11 bases from J, the gap between germline ends came to 13 bases. Germline loops: CDR1 GTSNPN, CDR2 SVGIG (reference sequence). The CDR3 spans 12 residues. The CDR3: CAWSRGEDAIYF. The CDR3 DNA follows: TGTGCCTGGAGTCGCGGGGAGGATGCCATATATTTT.

This rearrangement joins TRBV5-6 to TRBJ2-7, with 9 bases fitting TRBD2. The CDR3 contains 16 residues. The ends lost 3 bases at V and 2 bases at J; junction bases unmatched: 9. CDR1 and CDR2 from the germline V gene are SGHDT and YYEEEE. The CDR3, as DNA: TGTGCCAGCAGCTCAGAATTAGCGGGGGCTCCCTACGAGCAGTACTTC. Residues: CASSSELAGAPYEQYF.

This clonotype came up many times. The chain couples TRBV6-5 to TRBJ2-7; 7 positions match TRBD1. The germline gives CDR1 MNHEY, CDR2 SVGAGI. The length of the CDR3 is 13 residues. V was pared by 7 bases and J by 3 bases, with 6 bases of the junction left unmatched. In DNA form, the CDR3 reads TGTGCCAGCAAACCAGGGGGTGTCTACGAGCAGTACTTC. Its protein product is CASKPGGVYEQYF.